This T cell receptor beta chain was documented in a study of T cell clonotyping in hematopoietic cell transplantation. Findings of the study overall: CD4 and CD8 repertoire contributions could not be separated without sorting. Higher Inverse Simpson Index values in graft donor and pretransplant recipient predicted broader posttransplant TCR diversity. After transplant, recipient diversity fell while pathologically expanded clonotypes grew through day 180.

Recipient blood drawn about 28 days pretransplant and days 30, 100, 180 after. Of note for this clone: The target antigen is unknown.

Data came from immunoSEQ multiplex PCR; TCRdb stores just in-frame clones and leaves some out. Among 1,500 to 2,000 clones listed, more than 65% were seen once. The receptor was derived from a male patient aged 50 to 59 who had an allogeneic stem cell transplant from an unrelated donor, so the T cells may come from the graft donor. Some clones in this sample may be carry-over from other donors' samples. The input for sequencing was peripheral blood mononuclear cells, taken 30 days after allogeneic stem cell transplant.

The CDR3 loop reads CASSLATANFEQYF. CDR3 bases: TGCGCCAGCAGCTTGGCGACAGCGAACTTCGAGCAGTACTTC. The chain couples TRBV5-1 to TRBJ2-7; tentatively, D is TRBD1 (5 bases). The V end lost 0 bases, the J end lost 6 bases, and 13 bases lay between the germline ends. CDR1 is SGHRS and CDR2 is YFSETQ in the germline V gene. CDR3 length: 14 residues.